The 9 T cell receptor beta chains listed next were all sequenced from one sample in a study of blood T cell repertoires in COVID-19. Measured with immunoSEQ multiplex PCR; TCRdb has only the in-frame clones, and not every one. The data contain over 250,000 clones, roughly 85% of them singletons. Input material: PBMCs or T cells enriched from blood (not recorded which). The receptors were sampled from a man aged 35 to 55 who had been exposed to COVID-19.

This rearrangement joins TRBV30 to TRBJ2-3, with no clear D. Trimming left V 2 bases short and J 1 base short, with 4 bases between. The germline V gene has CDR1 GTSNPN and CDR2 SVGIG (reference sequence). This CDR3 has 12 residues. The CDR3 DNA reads TGTGCCTGGAGTCCCGGCACAGATACGCAGTATTTT. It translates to CAWSPGTDTQYF.

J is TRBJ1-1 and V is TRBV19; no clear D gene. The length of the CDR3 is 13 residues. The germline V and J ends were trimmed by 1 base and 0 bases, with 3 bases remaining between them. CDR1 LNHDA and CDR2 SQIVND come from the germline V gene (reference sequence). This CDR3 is CASSIAVNTEAFF. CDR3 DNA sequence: TGTGCCAGTAGTATAGCAGTGAACACTGAAGCTTTCTTT.

CDR3 DNA sequence: TGCGCCAGCAGCTTCTCTCCTACCTACGAGCAGTACTTC. This codes for CASSFSPTYEQYF. The rearrangement links TRBV5-1 to TRBJ2-7; no clear D. Germline values: CDR1 SGHRS, CDR2 YFSETQ. This CDR3 contains 13 residues. Trimming left V 2 bases short and J 2 bases short, with 8 bases between.

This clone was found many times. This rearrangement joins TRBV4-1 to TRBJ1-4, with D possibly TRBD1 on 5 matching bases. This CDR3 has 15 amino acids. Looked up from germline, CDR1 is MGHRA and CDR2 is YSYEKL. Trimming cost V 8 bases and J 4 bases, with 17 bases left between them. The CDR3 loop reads CASLDPRALNEKLFF. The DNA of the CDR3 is TGCGCCAGCTTGGACCCCAGGGCCCTTAATGAAAAACTGTTTTTT.

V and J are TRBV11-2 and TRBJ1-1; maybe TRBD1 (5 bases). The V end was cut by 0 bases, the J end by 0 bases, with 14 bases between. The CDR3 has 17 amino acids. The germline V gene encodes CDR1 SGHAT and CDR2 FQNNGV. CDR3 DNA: TGTGCCAGCAGCTTAGATGTCTTCGGGGGAATGAACACTGAAGCTTTCTTT. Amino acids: CASSLDVFGGMNTEAFF.

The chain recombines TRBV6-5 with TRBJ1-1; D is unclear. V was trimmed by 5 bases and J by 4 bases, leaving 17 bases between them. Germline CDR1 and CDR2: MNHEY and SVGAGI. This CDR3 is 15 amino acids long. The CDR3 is CASSNSWELGTEAFF. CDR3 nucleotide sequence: TGTGCCAGCAGTAATAGTTGGGAGCTGGGCACTGAAGCTTTCTTT.

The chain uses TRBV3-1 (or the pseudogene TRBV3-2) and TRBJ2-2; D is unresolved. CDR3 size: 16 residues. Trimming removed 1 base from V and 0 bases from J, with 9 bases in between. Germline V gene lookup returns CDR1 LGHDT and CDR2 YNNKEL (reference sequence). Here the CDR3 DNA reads TGTGCCAGCAGCCAAGTGCGTTCAACGAACACCGGGGAGCTGTTTTTT. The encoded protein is CASSQVRSTNTGELFF.

This chain's CDR3 is CASSASSGRMNEQFF. The CDR3 DNA reads TGTGCCAGCAGTGCATCTAGCGGGAGAATGAATGAGCAGTTCTTC. V usage is TRBV6-2 or TRBV6-3 and J usage is TRBJ2-1, with 10 bases that match TRBD2. With 5 bases clipped from V and 7 bases from J, the junction kept 8 bases outside the gene matches. Germline V gene data show CDR1 as MNHEY and CDR2 as SVGEGT. This CDR3 contains 15 residues.

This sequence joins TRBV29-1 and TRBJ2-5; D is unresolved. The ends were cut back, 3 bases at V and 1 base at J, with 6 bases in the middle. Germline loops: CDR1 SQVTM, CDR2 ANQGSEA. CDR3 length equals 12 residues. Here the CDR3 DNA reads TGCAGCGTTGATGGCCGCCAAGAGACCCAGTACTTC. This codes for CSVDGRQETQYF.